This T cell receptor (beta chain) came from a study of shared clonotypes between healthy human individuals. Findings of the study overall: Estimated clonotype richness was generally higher in naive than memory subsets.

With regard to this clone: Its cognate antigen is unknown.

This table comes from immunoSEQ multiplex PCR, and its TCRdb copy is limited to in-frame clones, with some not included. The sample consists of 1,400,000 or so clones, approximately 98.5% of them appearing once. The CDR3 covers 14 residues. V gave up 5 bases and J gave up 5 bases; unmatched junction bases: 6. Germline V lookup: CDR1 SGHTS, CDR2 YDEGEE. The source material was naive CD4+ T cells sorted from blood. Subset reported: CD45RA+ positively selected. This chain uses TRBV5-8 with TRBJ1-5; 8 bases match TRBD1. This clonotype originated in a man younger than 45 in good health. CDR3 amino acids: CASSFGQGHQPQHF. The CDR3 DNA follows: TGTGCCAGCAGTTTCGGACAGGGACATCAGCCCCAGCATTTT.